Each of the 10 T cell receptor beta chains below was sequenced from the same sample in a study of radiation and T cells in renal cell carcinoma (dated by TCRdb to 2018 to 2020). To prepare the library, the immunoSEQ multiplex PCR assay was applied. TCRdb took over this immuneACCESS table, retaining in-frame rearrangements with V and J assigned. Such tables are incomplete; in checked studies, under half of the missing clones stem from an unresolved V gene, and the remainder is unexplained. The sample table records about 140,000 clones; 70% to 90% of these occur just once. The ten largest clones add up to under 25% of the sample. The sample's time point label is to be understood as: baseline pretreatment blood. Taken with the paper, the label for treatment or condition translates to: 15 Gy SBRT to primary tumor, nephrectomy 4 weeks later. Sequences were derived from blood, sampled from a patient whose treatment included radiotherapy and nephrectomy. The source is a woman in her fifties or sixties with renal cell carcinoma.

CDR3 region: CASSRGTREANEQFF. The CDR3 bases are TGTGCCAGCAGCAGAGGGACAAGGGAGGCCAATGAGCAGTTCTTC. The rearrangement uses TRBV5-4 and TRBJ2-1, with D perhaps matching TRBD1 or TRBD2 (6 bases each). The CDR3 totals 15 residues. V dropped 4 bases and J dropped 6 bases, with 17 bases sitting between them. Germline assignment: CDR1 SGHNT and CDR2 YYREEE (reference sequence).

CDR3 DNA: TGTGCCAGCAGTCGCGACCCACTAGCGGGAGGGATCGAGCAGTACTTC. As protein: CASSRDPLAGGIEQYF. This chain joins TRBV27 and TRBJ2-7, with 13 nucleotides matching TRBD2. The V gene's germline CDR1 is MNHEY and CDR2 SMNVEV (reference sequence). This CDR3 region has 16 residues. Trimming removed 5 bases from V and 6 bases from J; junction bases left unmatched: 10.

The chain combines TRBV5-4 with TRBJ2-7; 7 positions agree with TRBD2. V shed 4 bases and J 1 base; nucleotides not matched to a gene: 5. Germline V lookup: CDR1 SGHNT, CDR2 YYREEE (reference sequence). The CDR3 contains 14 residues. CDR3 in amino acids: CASSMGTNSYEQYF. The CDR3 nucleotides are TGTGCCAGCAGCATGGGGACTAATTCCTACGAGCAGTACTTC.

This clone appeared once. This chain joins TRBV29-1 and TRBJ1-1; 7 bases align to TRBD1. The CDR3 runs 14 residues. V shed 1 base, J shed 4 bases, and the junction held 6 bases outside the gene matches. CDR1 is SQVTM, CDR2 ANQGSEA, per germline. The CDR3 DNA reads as TGCAGCGTTGAAGTAACAGGGGCAAGCACTGAAGCTTTCTTT. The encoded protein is CSVEVTGASTEAFF.

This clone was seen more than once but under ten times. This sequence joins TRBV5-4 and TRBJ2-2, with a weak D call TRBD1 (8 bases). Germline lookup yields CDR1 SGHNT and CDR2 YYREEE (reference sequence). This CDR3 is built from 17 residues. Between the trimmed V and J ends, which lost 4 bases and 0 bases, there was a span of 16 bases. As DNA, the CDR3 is TGTGCCAGCAGCCGGACAGGGAGGGGGTCGAACACCGGGGAGCTGTTTTTT. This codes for CASSRTGRGSNTGELFF. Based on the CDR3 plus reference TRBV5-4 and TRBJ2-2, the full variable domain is ETGVTQSPTHLIKTRGQQVTLRCSSQSGHNTVSWYQQALGQGPQFIFQYYREEENGRGNFPPRFSGLQFPNYSSELNVNALELDDSALYLCASSRTGRGSNTGELFFGEGSRLTVL.

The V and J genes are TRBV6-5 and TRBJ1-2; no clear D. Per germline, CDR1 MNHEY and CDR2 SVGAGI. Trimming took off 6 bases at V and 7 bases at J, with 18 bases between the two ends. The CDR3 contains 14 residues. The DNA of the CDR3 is TGTGCCAGCAGCCGGCTCTCACCCCTTACTGGCTACACCTTC. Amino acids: CASSRLSPLTGYTF.

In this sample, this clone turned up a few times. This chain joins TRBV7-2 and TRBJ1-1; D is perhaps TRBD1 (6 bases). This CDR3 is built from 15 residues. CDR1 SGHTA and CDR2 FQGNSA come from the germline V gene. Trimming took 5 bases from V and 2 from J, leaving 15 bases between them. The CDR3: CASSPRAGANTEAFF. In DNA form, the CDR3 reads TGTGCCAGCAGCCCAAGGGCAGGGGCAAACACTGAAGCTTTCTTT. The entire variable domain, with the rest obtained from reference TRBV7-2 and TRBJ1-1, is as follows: GAGVSQSPSNKVTEKGKDVELRCDPISGHTALYWYRQSLGQGLEFLIYFQGNSAPDKSGLPSDRFSAERTGGSVSTLTIQRTQQEDSAVYLCASSPRAGANTEAFFGQGTRLTVV.

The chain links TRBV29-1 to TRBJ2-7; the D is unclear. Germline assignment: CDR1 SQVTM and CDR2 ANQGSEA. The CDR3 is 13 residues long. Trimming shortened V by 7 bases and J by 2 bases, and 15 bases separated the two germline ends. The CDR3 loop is CSAYWNSPYEQYF. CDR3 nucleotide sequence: TGCAGCGCTTATTGGAACTCCCCCTACGAGCAGTACTTC.

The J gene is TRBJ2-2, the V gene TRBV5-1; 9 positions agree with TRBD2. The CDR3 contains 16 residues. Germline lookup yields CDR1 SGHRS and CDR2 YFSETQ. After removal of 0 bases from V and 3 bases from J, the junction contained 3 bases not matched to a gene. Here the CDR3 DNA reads TGCGCCAGCAGCTTGGAGGCGGGAGGGTACACCGGGGAGCTGTTTTTT. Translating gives CASSLEAGGYTGELFF.

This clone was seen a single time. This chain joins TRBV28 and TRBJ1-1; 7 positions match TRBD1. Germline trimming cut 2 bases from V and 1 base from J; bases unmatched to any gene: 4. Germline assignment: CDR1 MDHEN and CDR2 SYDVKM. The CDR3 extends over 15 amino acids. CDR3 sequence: CASSLGAGGNTEAFF. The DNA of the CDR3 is TGTGCCAGCAGTTTAGGCGCAGGGGGGAACACTGAAGCTTTCTTT.